A selection of T cell receptor beta chains follows, all from one sample in a study of regulatory T cells in long-lasting Graves disease. Each CDR3 protein gets one entry after TCRdb re-called the multiplex PCR reads with MiXCR. The sample lists approximately 480,000 distinct CDR3 sequences, roughly 16% occurring once. These data were also filed under a second study, of T cells in Graves' hyperthyroidism and ophthalmopathy.

The specimen comprised peripheral blood mononuclear cells (PBMCs), sampled at new diagnosis, from a patient treated with antithyroid drugs. All receptors come from a man aged 40-49 years with Graves disease. Each CDR3 is given with its conserved first and last residue. A D gene is named only where the DNA matches it firmly. Only part of the rows carry a size: once, few, many, or a class if the clone is expanded.

j_gene	v_gene	abundance	d_gene	CDR3aa	CDR3nt
TRBJ2-1	TRBV11-3	many	NA	CASSLDSRQYNEQFF	TGTGCCAGCAGCTTAGATTCACGGCAGTACAATGAGCAGTTCTTC
TRBJ1-3	TRBV12-3/TRBV12-4	few	NA	CASSPNGRNTIYF	TGTGCCAGCAGTCCAAACGGCCGGAACACCATATATTTT
TRBJ1-1	TRBV5-1	many	TRBD1	CASLMGTGRPITEAFF	TGCGCCAGTTTGATGGGGACAGGGAGGCCGATCACTGAAGCTTTCTTT
TRBJ1-2	TRBV14	NA	NA	CASSQTGYGTQTGYTF	TGTGCCAGCAGCCAAACTGGGTATGGGACTCAAACGGGCTACACCTTC
TRBJ2-1	TRBV28	many	TRBD2	CASTTSGKTYEQFF	TGTGCCAGCACAACTAGCGGGAAGACATATGAGCAGTTCTTC
TRBJ2-1	TRBV29-1	NA	NA	CSVERAYNEQFF	TGCAGCGTTGAGAGGGCTTACAATGAGCAGTTCTTC
TRBJ2-1	TRBV6-2/TRBV6-3	few	TRBD2	CASNLPPGLYNEQFF	TGTGCCAGCAACCTACCTCCGGGACTATACAATGAGCAGTTCTTC
TRBJ1-1	TRBV28	many	TRBD1	CATGTGAPLNTEAFF	TGTGCCACCGGGACAGGGGCTCCATTGAACACTGAAGCTTTCTTT
TRBJ2-3	TRBV20-1	once	TRBD2	CSAYQAGGSADTQYF	TGCAGTGCTTATCAAGCGGGAGGGAGCGCAGATACGCAGTATTTT
TRBJ2-6	TRBV18	NA	NA	CASSPGTARSGANVLTF	TGTGCCAGCTCACCAGGGACTGCCCGCTCTGGGGCCAACGTCCTGACTTTC
TRBJ1-5	TRBV10-1	NA	NA	CASSERAGSNQPQHF	TGCGCCAGCAGTGAGCGGGCAGGGAGCAATCAGCCCCAGCATTTT
TRBJ1-4	TRBV2	NA	NA	CASRQPNEKLFF	TGTGCCAGCCGACAGCCCAATGAAAAACTGTTTTTT
TRBJ2-5	TRBV9	NA	NA	CASSVAPGFMETQYF	TGTGCCAGCAGCGTAGCTCCAGGGTTCATGGAGACCCAGTACTTC
TRBJ2-1	TRBV30	NA	TRBD2	CAWAGVYNEQFF	TGTGCCTGGGCGGGGGTATACAATGAGCAGTTCTTC
TRBJ2-7	TRBV20-1	many	NA	CSARVPTAGGEQYF	TGCAGTGCTAGAGTACCGACGGCCGGCGGCGAGCAGTACTTC
TRBJ2-5	TRBV19	many	TRBD2	CASSSGTSLHETQYF	TGTGCCAGCTCTAGCGGGACGTCCCTCCACGAGACCCAGTACTTC
TRBJ2-7	TRBV6-1	many	TRBD2	CASSEGLAEIYEQYF	TGTGCCAGCAGTGAAGGACTAGCGGAAATCTACGAGCAGTACTTC